This TCR beta chain was captured by sequencing in a study of blood T cell repertoires in COVID-19. Study-level background: There were acute and convalescent COVID-19 samples, and they came from the United States, Italy and Spain. The cDNA or gDNA used as material had been derived from T cells, B-cell-depleted T cells, or PBMCs.

A single count supports this clone. Deletions cut 0 bases from V and 6 bases from J, with 9 bases between. This CDR3 spans 14 amino acids. The germline CDR1 and CDR2 sequences are LNHDA and SQIVND (reference sequence). Original processing notes: Quantification of nucleated cells was approximated via reference gene primer amplification. Only in-frame clones appear in the TCRdb table, and some are missing; sequencing was by immunoSEQ multiplex PCR. V, J and clone size were drawn from that table, and D and trimming were deduced from the DNA. Of roughly 70,000 clones listed, 91% are singletons. V usage is TRBV19 and J usage is TRBJ1-5, with D maybe TRBD1 (6 bases). The source is a human donor with active COVID-19. The donor label of this sample is uncertain. The sample consisted of peripheral blood. The CDR3 region is CASSIEGGGQPQHF. For the CDR3, the DNA is TGTGCCAGTAGTATAGAAGGGGGGGGTCAGCCCCAGCATTTT.